This T cell receptor (beta chain) is drawn from a study of T cell repertoires in cytomegalovirus infection (dated by TCRdb to the late 2010s). Background on the whole study: Donor HLA type was relevant to the analysis, because carriage of CMV infection together with the matching HLA type was indicated by public TCR beta signatures.

The research as a whole found: The ex vivo response was dominated by HLA-C-restricted CMV-specific TCR beta clonotypes, and the single most frequent clonotype in two of eight donors was supplied by these HLA-C-restricted clonotypes. In both this cohort and an independent approximately 370-donor cohort, the cumulative frequency of public TCR beta family members distinguished carriers of CMV infection plus the relevant HLA type.

TCRdb lists the instrument as Illumina HiSeq 1500. TCRdb itself trimmed the public reads at Q25 with fastp, ran MiXCR and retained productive beta chains. Rows matching on CDR3 protein sequence are summarized as one entry with the most common DNA and genes. In all, the sample holds approximately 160,000 distinct CDR3 sequences, and under 20% of those were seen once. The ten largest clones add up to around 20% of the sample. Inclusive of the bounding cysteine and phenylalanine, the CDR3 is 14 residues long. Only the CDR3 region is kept as DNA, spanning 42 bases read in frame from base 1. As encoded in the germline V gene (reference sequence), CDR1 is MNHEY while CDR2 is SMNVEV. The junction carries 17 bases between V and J, which are trimmed by 3 bases and 9 bases respectively. Comments on this clonotype: The antigen it binds to is not known. Per-nucleotide qualities are absent, and no much larger clonotype sits a single base away.

The specimen sequenced was CD8+ T cells from PBMCs. This TCR derives from a human donor in good health (CMV status not recorded). Some clones in this sample may be carry-over from other donors' samples. The chain links TRBV27 with TRBJ2-5; TRBD1 might be the D gene, on 6 matching bases. The nucleotides read TGTGCCAGCAGTTTGTATGGGGGCTTGGTGGCCCAGTACTTC. Translated, this gives CASSLYGGLVAQYF.